This T cell receptor (beta chain) was identified during a study of blood T cell repertoires in COVID-19. Study at large: Researchers got acute and convalescent COVID-19 samples from the United States, Italy and Spain.

Original methodology: From reference gene primer amplification, estimates of nucleated cell counts were derived. Libraries were prepared by immunoSEQ multiplex PCR; TCRdb keeps only in-frame clonotypes and omits some of them. The V and J calls and clone size were taken over from that table, and D and trimming were inferred from the DNA. The table records under 450,000 clones, 75% to 90% of them present only once. Germline V gene data show CDR1 as LNHDA and CDR2 as SQIVND (reference sequence). The CDR3 has 14 residues. V was clipped by 0 bases and J by 4 bases, with 7 bases between them. Sequencing input: peripheral blood. This sequence joins TRBV19 and TRBJ2-1; D might be TRBD1 (5 bases). The source of this sequence is a woman aged 55-70 years with COVID-19, enrolled during active disease. The CDR3 here is CASSIDTGYNEQFF. The CDR3 region has the DNA TGTGCCAGTAGTATAGATACAGGTTACAATGAGCAGTTCTTC. Full variable domain (outside the CDR3, taken from reference TRBV19 and TRBJ2-1): DGGITQSPKYLFRKEGQNVTLSCEQNLNHDAMYWYRQDPGQGLRLIYYSQIVNDFQKGDIAEGYSVSREKKESFPLTVTSAQKNPTAFYLCASSIDTGYNEQFFGPGTRLTVL.